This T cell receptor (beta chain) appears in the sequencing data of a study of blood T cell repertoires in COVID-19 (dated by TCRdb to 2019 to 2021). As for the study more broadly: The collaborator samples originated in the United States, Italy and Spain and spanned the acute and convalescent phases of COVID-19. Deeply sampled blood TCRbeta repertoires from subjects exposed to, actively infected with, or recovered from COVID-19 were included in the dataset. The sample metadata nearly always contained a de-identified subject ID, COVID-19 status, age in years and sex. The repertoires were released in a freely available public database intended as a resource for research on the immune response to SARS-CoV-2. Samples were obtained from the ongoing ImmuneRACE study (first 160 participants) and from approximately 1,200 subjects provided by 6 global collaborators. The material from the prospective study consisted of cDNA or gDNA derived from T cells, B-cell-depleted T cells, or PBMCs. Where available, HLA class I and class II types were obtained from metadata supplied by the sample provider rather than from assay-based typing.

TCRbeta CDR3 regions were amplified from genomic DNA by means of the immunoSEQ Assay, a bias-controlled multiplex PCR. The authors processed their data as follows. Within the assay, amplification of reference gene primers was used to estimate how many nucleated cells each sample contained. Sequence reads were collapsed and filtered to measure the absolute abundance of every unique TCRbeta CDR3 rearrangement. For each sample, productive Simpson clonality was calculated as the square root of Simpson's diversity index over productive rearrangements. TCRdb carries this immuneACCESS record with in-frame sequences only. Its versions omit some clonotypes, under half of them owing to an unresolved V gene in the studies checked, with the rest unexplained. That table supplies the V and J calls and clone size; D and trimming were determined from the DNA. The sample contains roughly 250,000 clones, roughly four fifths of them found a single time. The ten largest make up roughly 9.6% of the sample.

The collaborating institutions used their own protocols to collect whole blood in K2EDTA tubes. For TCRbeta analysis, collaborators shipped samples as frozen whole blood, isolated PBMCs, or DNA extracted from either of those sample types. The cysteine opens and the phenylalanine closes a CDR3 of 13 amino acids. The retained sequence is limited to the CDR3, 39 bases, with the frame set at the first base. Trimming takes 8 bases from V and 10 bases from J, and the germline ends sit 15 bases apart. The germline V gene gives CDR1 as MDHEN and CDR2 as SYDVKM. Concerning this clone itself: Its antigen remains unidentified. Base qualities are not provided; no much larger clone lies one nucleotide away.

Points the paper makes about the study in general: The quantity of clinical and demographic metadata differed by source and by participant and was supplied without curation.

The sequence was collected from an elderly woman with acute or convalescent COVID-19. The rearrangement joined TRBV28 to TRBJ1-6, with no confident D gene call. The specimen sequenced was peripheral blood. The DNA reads TGTGCCAGCGGTATTGGGAGAGAATCACCCCTCCACTTT. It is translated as CASGIGRESPLHF.